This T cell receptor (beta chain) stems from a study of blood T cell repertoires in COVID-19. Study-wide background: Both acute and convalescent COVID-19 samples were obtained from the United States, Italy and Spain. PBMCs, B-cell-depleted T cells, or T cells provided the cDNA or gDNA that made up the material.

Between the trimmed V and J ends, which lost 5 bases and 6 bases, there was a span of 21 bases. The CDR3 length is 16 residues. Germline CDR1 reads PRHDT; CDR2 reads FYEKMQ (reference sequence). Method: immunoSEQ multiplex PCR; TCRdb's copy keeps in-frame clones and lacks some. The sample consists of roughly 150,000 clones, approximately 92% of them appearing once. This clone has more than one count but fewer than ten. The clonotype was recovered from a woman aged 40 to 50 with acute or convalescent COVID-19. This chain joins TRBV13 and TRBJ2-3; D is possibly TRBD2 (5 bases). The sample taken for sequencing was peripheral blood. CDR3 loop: CASSLAAETPGDTQYF. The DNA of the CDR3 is TGTGCCAGCAGCCTAGCAGCGGAGACCCCTGGGGATACGCAGTATTTT. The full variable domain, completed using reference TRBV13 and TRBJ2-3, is AAGVIQSPRHLIKEKRETATLKCYPIPRHDTVYWYQQGPGQDPQFLISFYEKMQSDKGSIPDRFSAQQFSDYHSELNMSSLELGDSALYFCASSLAAETPGDTQYFGPGTRLTVL.